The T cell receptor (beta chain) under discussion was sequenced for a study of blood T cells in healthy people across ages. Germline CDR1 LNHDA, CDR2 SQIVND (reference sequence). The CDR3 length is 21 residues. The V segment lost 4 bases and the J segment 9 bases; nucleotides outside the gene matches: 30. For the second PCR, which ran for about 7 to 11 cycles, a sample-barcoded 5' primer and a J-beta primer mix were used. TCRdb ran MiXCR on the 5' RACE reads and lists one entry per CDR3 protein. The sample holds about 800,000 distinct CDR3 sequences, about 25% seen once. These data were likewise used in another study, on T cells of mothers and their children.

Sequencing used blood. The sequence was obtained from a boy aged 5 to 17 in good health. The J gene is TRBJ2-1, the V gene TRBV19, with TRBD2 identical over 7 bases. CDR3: CASSTTRRGIAGMQTEGEQFF. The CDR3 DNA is TGTGCCAGTAGTACGACTAGGCGGGGGATAGCGGGTATGCAAACGGAAGGTGAGCAGTTCTTC. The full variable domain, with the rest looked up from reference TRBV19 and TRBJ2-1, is DGGITQSPKYLFRKEGQNVTLSCEQNLNHDAMYWYRQDPGQGLRLIYYSQIVNDFQKGDIAEGYSVSREKKESFPLTVTSAQKNPTAFYLCASSTTRRGIAGMQTEGEQFFGPGTRLTVL.